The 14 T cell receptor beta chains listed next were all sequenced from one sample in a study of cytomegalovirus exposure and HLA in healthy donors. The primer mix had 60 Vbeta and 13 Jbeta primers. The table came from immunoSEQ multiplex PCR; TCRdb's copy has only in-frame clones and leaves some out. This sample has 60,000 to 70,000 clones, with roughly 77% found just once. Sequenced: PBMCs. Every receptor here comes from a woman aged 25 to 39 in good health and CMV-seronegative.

CDR3: CAWTTGSGQPQHF. DNA of the CDR3: TGTGCCTGGACCACAGGGTCAGGTCAGCCCCAGCATTTT. This sequence joins TRBV30 and TRBJ1-5; D perhaps matches TRBD1 (6 bases). The CDR3 sequence is 13 residues long. V was cut by 4 bases and J by 6 bases, with 13 bases left in between. CDR1 GTSNPN and CDR2 SVGIG come from the germline V gene (reference sequence).

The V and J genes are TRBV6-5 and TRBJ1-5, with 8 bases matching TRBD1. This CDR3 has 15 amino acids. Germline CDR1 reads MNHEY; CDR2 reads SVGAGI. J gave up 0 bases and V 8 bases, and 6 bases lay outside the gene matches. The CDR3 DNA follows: TGTGCCAGCCGAGGACAGGGCGGTAGCAATCAGCCCCAGCATTTT. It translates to CASRGQGGSNQPQHF.

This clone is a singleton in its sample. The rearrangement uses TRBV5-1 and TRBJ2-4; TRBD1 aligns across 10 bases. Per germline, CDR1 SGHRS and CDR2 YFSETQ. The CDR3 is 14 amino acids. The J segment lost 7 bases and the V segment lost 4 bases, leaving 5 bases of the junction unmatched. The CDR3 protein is CASSGQGGLNIQYF. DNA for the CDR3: TGCGCCAGCAGCGGACAGGGGGGACTCAACATTCAGTACTTC.

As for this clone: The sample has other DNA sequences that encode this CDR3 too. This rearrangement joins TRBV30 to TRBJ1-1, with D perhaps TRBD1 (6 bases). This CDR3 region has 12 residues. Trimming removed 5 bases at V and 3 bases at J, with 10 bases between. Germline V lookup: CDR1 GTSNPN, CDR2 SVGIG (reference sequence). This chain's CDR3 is CAWSRGYTEAFF. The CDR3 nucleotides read TGTGCCTGGTCTAGGGGGTACACTGAAGCTTTCTTT.

CDR3 bases: TGTGCCAGCAGCTTCGGCGGGACCAGCTCCTACGAGCAGTACTTC. Translation gives CASSFGGTSSYEQYF. J is TRBJ2-7 and V is TRBV7-2; TRBD2 might be the D (6 bases). Germline V CDR1 and CDR2: SGHTA, FQGNSA. Trimming shortened V by 3 bases and J by 0 bases, and 12 bases separated the two germline ends. The CDR3 consists of 15 residues.

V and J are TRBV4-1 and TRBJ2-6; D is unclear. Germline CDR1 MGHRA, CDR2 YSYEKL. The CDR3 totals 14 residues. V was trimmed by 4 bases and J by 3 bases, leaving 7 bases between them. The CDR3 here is CASSLALGANVLTF. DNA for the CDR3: TGCGCCAGCAGCCTAGCTCTTGGGGCCAACGTCCTGACTTTC.

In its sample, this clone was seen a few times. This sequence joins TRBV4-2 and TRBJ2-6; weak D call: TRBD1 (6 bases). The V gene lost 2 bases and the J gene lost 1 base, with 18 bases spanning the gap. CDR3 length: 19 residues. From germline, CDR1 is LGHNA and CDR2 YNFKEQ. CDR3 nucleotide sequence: TGTGCCAGCAGCCAAATGGGGGCAGTTCGCGGGTCTGGGGCCAACGTCCTGACTTTC. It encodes CASSQMGAVRGSGANVLTF.

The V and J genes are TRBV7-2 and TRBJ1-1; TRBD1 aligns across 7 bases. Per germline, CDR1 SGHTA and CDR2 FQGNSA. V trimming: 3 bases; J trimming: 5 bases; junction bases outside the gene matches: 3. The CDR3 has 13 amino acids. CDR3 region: CASSFLTGTEAFF. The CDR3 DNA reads TGTGCCAGCAGCTTTCTGACAGGGACTGAAGCTTTCTTT. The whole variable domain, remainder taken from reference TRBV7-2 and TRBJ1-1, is GAGVSQSPSNKVTEKGKDVELRCDPISGHTALYWYRQSLGQGLEFLIYFQGNSAPDKSGLPSDRFSAERTGGSVSTLTIQRTQQEDSAVYLCASSFLTGTEAFFGQGTRLTVV.

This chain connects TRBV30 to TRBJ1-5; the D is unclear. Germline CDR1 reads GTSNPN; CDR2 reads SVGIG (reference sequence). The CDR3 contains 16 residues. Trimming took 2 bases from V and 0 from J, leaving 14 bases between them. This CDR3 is CAWSPGPPFSNQPQHF. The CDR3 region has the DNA TGTGCCTGGAGTCCAGGCCCCCCCTTTAGCAATCAGCCCCAGCATTTT. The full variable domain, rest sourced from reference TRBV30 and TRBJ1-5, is SQTIHQWPATLVQPVGSPLSLECTVEGTSNPNLYWYRQAAGRGLQLLFYSVGIGQISSEVPQNLSASRPQDRQFILSSKKLLLSDSGFYLCAWSPGPPFSNQPQHFGDGTRLSIL.

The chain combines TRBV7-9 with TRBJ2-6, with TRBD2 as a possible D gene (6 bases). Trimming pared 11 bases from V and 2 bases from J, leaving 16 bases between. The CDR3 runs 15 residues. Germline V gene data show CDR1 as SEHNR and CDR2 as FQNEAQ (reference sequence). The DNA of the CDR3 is TGTGCCTGCTTCGGAGGGCCCCCTGGGGCCAACGTCCTGACTTTC. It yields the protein CACFGGPPGANVLTF.

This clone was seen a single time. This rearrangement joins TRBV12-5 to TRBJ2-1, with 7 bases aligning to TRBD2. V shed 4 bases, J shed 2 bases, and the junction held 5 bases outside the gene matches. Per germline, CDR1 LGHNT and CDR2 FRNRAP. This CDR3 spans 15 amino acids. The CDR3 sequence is CASGSSSGAYNEQFF. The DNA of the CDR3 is TGTGCTAGTGGTTCGTCTAGCGGCGCCTACAATGAGCAGTTCTTC.

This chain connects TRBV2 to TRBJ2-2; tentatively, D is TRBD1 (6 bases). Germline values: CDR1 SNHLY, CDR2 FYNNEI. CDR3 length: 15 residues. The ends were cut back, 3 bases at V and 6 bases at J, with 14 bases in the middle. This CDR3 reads CASSDGQIIPGELFF. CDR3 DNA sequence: TGTGCCAGCAGTGATGGACAGATTATTCCCGGGGAGCTGTTTTTT.

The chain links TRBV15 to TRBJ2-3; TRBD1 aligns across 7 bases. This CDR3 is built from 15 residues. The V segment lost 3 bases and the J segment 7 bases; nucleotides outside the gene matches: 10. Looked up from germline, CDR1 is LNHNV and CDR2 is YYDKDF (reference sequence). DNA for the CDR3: TGTGCCACCAGCAGGAGCAGGACAGGTGCCAATACGCAGTATTTT. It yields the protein CATSRSRTGANTQYF. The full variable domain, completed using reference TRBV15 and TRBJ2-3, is DAMVIQNPRYQVTQFGKPVTLSCSQTLNHNVMYWYQQKSSQAPKLLFHYYDKDFNNEADTPDNFQSRRPNTSFCFLDIRSPGLGDTAMYLCATSRSRTGANTQYFGPGTRLTVL.

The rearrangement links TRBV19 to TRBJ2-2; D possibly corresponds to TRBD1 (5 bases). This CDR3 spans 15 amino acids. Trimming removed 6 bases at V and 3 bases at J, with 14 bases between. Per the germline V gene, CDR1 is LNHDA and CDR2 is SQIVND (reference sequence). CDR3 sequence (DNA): TGTGCCAGTAGCCCCCCAGGGTCGGACACCGGGGAGCTGTTTTTT. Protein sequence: CASSPPGSDTGELFF.